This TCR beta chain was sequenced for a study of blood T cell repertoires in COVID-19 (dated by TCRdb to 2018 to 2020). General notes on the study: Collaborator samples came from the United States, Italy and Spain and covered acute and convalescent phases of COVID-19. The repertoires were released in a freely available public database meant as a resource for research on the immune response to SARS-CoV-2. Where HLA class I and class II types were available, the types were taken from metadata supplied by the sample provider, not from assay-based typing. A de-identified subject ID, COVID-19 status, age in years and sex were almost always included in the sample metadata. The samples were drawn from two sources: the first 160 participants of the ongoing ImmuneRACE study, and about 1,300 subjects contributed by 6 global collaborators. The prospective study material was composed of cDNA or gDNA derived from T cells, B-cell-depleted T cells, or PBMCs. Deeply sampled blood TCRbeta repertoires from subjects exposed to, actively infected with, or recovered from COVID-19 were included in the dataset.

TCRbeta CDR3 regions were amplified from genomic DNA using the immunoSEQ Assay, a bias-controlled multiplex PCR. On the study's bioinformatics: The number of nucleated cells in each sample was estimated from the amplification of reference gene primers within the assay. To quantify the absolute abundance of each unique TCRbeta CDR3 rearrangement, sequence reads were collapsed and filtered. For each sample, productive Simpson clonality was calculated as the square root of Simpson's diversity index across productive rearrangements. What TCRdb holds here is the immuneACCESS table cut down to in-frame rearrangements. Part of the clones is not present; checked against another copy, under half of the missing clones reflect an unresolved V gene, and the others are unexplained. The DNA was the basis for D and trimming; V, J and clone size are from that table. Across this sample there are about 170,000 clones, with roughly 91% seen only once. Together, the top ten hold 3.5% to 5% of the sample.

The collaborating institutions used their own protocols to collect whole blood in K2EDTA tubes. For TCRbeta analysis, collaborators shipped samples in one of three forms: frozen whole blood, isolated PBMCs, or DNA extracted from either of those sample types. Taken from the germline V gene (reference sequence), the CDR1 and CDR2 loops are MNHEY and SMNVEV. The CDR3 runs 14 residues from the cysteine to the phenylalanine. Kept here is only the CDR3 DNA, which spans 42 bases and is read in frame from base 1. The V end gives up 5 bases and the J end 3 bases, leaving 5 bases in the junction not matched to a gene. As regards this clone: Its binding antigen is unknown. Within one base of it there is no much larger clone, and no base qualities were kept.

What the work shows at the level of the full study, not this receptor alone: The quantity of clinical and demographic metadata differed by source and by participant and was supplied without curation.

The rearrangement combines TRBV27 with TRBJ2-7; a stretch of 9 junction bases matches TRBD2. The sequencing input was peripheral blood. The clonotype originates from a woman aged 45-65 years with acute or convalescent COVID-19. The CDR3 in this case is CASSPGLAVYEQYF. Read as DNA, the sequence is TGTGCCAGCAGTCCGGGACTAGCAGTCTACGAGCAGTACTTC.